Presented here are 17 T cell receptor beta chains from one specimen sequenced in a study of blood T cells in healthy people across ages. A J-beta primer mix and a sample-barcoded 5' primer were used in a second PCR of about 6 to 12 cycles. Each CDR3 protein gets one entry after TCRdb re-called the 5' RACE reads with MiXCR. The sample comprises some 850,000 distinct CDR3 sequences, 25% to 30% of which are singletons, and 3% rests with the top ten. The data were also submitted as part of a second study, on T cells of mothers and their children.

Input material: blood. The receptor source for this set is a boy aged 5-17 years in good health.

The rearrangement joins TRBV20-1 to TRBJ2-1; a possible D gene is TRBD2 (6 bases). Germline V gives CDR1 DFQATT, CDR2 SNEGSKA (reference sequence). Deletions cut 1 base from V and 8 bases from J, with 15 bases between. CDR3 length: 14 residues. CDR3 DNA: TGCAGTGCTAGAGTCGGAGGGACCCGTGATGAGCAGTTCTTC. Its protein is CSARVGGTRDEQFF.

The J gene is TRBJ1-2, the V gene TRBV19; D not certain. From germline, CDR1 is LNHDA and CDR2 SQIVND (reference sequence). The CDR3 covers 14 residues. With 3 bases removed from V and 3 bases from J, the gap between germline ends came to 11 bases. CDR3 nucleotides: TGTGCCAGTAGTATTAACGGGGTGGACTATGGCTACACCTTC. It is translated as CASSINGVDYGYTF.

The chain recombines TRBV7-9 with TRBJ2-5; maybe TRBD2 (5 bases). Germline V gene sequence: CDR1 SEHNR, CDR2 FQNEAQ (reference sequence). This CDR3 contains 15 residues. Deletions cut 1 base from V and 4 bases from J, with 13 bases between. Written as DNA, the CDR3 is TGTGCCAGCAGCTTAGGCGTCGCGGCGGGAGAGACCCAGTACTTC. It codes for CASSLGVAAGETQYF.

Many counts were recorded for this clonotype. The chain is built from TRBV20-1 and TRBJ2-1; 12 nucleotides align to TRBD2. Germline CDR1 and CDR2: DFQATT and SNEGSKA (reference sequence). V lost 4 bases, J lost 6 bases, and 1 base stayed unmatched. The length of the CDR3 is 13 residues. The DNA of the CDR3 is TGCAGTGCTACTAGCGGGGGGGCCAATGAGCAGTTCTTC. This codes for CSATSGGANEQFF.

The table lists this clonotype with a few counts. The chain joins TRBV2 to TRBJ2-4; 7 bases match TRBD2. CDR1 and CDR2 (germline): SNHLY, FYNNEI. This CDR3 has 15 amino acids. Losses at the gene ends were 4 bases for V and 0 bases for J; bases not matched to a gene: 3. The DNA for the CDR3 is TGTGCCAGCAGTGTGAGCGGGGTAGCCAAAAACATTCAGTACTTC. Translating it yields CASSVSGVAKNIQYF.

The V and J genes are TRBV3-1 and TRBJ2-1; no clear D gene. Germline values: CDR1 LGHDT, CDR2 YNNKEL (reference sequence). This CDR3 spans 14 amino acids. V lost 3 bases to trimming and J lost 2 bases, with 8 bases between them. The CDR3 nucleotides read TGTGCCAGCAGCCAGGATGCTCCCTACAATGAGCAGTTCTTC. It is translated as CASSQDAPYNEQFF.

The chain employs TRBV27 and TRBJ2-1; D may be TRBD1 or TRBD2 (5 bases each). Trimming removed 5 bases at V and 6 bases at J, with 11 bases between. The length of the CDR3 is 13 residues. The V gene's germline CDR1 is MNHEY and CDR2 SMNVEV (reference sequence). CDR3 sequence: CASSPGTTNEQFF. CDR3 DNA sequence: TGTGCCAGCAGTCCGGGGACCACCAATGAGCAGTTCTTC.

This sequence joins TRBV5-1 and TRBJ1-3; D is perhaps TRBD1 (5 bases). Per germline, CDR1 SGHRS and CDR2 YFSETQ. This CDR3 has 14 amino acids. The ends were cut back, 2 bases at V and 2 bases at J, with 8 bases in the middle. CDR3 DNA sequence: TGCGCCAGCAGCTTCATGGGGCCTGGAAACACCATATATTTT. Its protein product is CASSFMGPGNTIYF.

This clonotype is a singleton in its sample. V and J are TRBV4-3 and TRBJ1-2, with 7 nucleotides matching TRBD1. This CDR3 region has 15 residues. After removal of 0 bases from V and 6 bases from J, the junction contained 7 bases not matched to a gene. CDR1 and CDR2 from the germline V gene are LGHNA and YSLEER. CDR3 sequence reads: CASSQESTGVDGYTF. CDR3 in DNA: TGCGCCAGCAGCCAAGAGTCCACAGGGGTCGATGGCTACACCTTC.

Turning to this clonotype: Because it lacks the conserved phenylalanine or tryptophan at the end, this CDR3 is likely a read error. The V and J genes are TRBV6-5 and TRBJ2-7, with unresolved D. Germline values: CDR1 MNHEY, CDR2 SVGAGI. The V gene lost 6 bases and the J gene lost 0 bases, with 9 bases spanning the gap. The CDR3 is 13 residues long. The DNA for the CDR3 is TGTGCCAGCAGGTCGGAAATCTCCTACGAGCAGTACCTC. This translates into CASRSEISYEQYL.

This chain joins TRBV28 and TRBJ2-5; 7 bases match TRBD1. Germline values: CDR1 MDHEN, CDR2 SYDVKM. The J segment lost 11 bases and the V segment lost 4 bases, leaving 19 bases of the junction unmatched. This CDR3 region has 16 residues. In nucleotides, the CDR3 is TGTGCCAGCAGTTCTCCCGGACAGGTAACGCCGTGGGAGCAGTACTTC. It is translated as CASSSPGQVTPWEQYF.

The chain links TRBV19 to TRBJ2-5; weak D call: TRBD1 (6 bases). The CDR3 spans 13 residues. Germline V CDR1 and CDR2: LNHDA, SQIVND (reference sequence). V lost 1 base, J lost 4 bases, and 7 bases lay in between. The CDR3 is CASSIVGAETQYF. DNA of the CDR3: TGTGCCAGTAGTATAGTGGGGGCAGAGACCCAGTACTTC.

The V gene is TRBV20-1, the J gene TRBJ2-3; TRBD1 matches 8 bases. Germline V gene lookup returns CDR1 DFQATT and CDR2 SNEGSKA (reference sequence). The CDR3 consists of 17 residues. The J segment lost 0 bases and the V segment lost 7 bases, leaving 15 bases of the junction unmatched. The CDR3 nucleotides are TGCAGTGTCCCGGACAGGGAGGTCAGGGTTAGCACAGATACGCAGTATTTT. Encoded protein: CSVPDREVRVSTDTQYF.

This clonotype was recorded a few times. The genes are TRBV5-1 and TRBJ2-7; possible D gene TRBD2, 6 bases. The CDR3 is 14 residues long. V was pared by 4 bases and J by 5 bases, with 16 bases between. The germline V gene encodes CDR1 SGHRS and CDR2 YFSETQ. The DNA for the CDR3 is TGCGCCAGCAGCGGGTCGGGGGTTAACCACGAGCAGTACTTC. It specifies CASSGSGVNHEQYF.

This clonotype has a count of ten or more. The chain employs TRBV12-3 or TRBV12-4 and TRBJ1-2, with D maybe TRBD1 (5 bases). CDR3 size: 13 residues. V shed 8 bases and J shed 2 bases, with 12 bases lying between them. CDR3 bases: TGTGCCAGCTCCCTCGGGGCAAACTATGGCTACACCTTC. Translated, it gives CASSLGANYGYTF.

The chain recombines TRBV29-1 with TRBJ2-1, with D possibly matching TRBD2 (6 bases). The length of the CDR3 is 13 residues. CDR1 SQVTM and CDR2 ANQGSEA come from the germline V gene. The V and J ends lost 6 bases and 5 bases respectively, with 14 bases between them. The CDR3 reads CSVWGGKDNEQFF. The DNA of the CDR3 is TGCAGCGTCTGGGGCGGGAAAGACAATGAGCAGTTCTTC.

There are many counts of this clonotype. The genes are TRBV28 and TRBJ1-2, with 7 positions matching TRBD1. The junction had 8 bases not matched to a gene; V was cut back by 8 bases and J by 5 bases. The CDR3 is 13 residues long. CDR1 and CDR2 (germline): MDHEN, SYDVKM. CDR3 loop: CASSLDRVYGYTF. DNA for the CDR3: TGTGCCAGCTCCCTCGACAGGGTTTATGGCTACACCTTC.